This T cell receptor (beta chain) was retrieved from a study of cytomegalovirus exposure and HLA in healthy donors. The count of this clone is one. The antigen remains unidentified. The PCR employed 60 Vbeta primers together with 13 Jbeta primers. Produced via immunoSEQ multiplex PCR; TCRdb's table is partial and in-frame only. The sample comprises over 65,000 clones, 78% of which are singletons, and 9.7% rests with the top ten. CDR1 is MNHEY, CDR2 SVGAGI, per germline. V shed 5 bases and J shed 5 bases, with 15 bases lying between them. There are 14 residues in the CDR3. Study conclusions and caveats: Whilst most TCR sequences proved rare, a subset of public TCRs occurred across many donors. Prior analysis indicated that the majority of TCR beta V segments exhibited productivity approximately 87% or approximately 30% of the time. Versus the approximately 670-donor mean, an Asian-associated ancestry cluster reportedly showed fewer N-insertions in a later analysis.

The study sampled nominally healthy donors, though unrecorded immune exposures were likely. Material: PBMCs. The chain employs TRBV6-5 and TRBJ1-1; a possible D gene is TRBD1 (6 bases). The TCR comes from a man aged 35-49 years in good health and CMV-seronegative. The DNA for the CDR3 is TGTGCCAGCAGTGCAATACAGGGTCGGACTGAAGCTTTCTTT. Translation gives CASSAIQGRTEAFF.